The rows below give T cell receptor beta chains drawn from one sample of a study of shared clonotypes between healthy human individuals. Libraries were prepared by immunoSEQ multiplex PCR; TCRdb keeps only in-frame clonotypes and omits some of them. The sample carries 730,000 or so clones, approximately 79% recorded once. Sequenced material: memory CD4+ T cells sorted from blood. All receptors derive from a woman between 25 and 40 years old in good health. The CDR3 runs from the conserved cysteine through the conserved F or W. A D gene is named only where the DNA matches it firmly. The listing skips clone size in some rows; elsewhere it reads once, few, many or a size class.

V gene	J gene	D gene	clone size	CDR3 DNA	CDR3 protein
TRBV28	TRBJ1-5	NA	few	TGTGCCAGCAGTCGGGACCTCCGGGGGCAGCCCCAGCATTTT	CASSRDLRGQPQHF
TRBV4-1	TRBJ2-5	TRBD2	NA	TGCGCCAGCAGCCAAGACCGGACTAGCGACCAAGAGACCCAGTACTTC	CASSQDRTSDQETQYF
TRBV15	TRBJ2-7	TRBD2	NA	TGTGCCACCAGCAGAGTAGCGGGAGGGCCGGGTGAGCAGTACTTC	CATSRVAGGPGEQYF
TRBV27	TRBJ1-1	NA	NA	TGTGCCAGCAGTGGGTATCAAAGGAACACTGAAGCTTTCTTT	CASSGYQRNTEAFF
TRBV7-8	TRBJ1-1	TRBD1	NA	TGTGCCAGCAGTTATAGGACAGGGGCTGCTGAAGCTTTCTTT	CASSYRTGAAEAFF
TRBV19	TRBJ1-1	NA	NA	TGTGCCAGTAGCCCGGGGTTCTCTGAAGCTTTCTTT	CASSPGFSEAFF
TRBV6-6	TRBJ1-5	NA	NA	TGTGCCAGCAGTCGACAGAATAGCAATCAGCCCCAGCATTTT	CASSRQNSNQPQHF
TRBV2	TRBJ2-7	TRBD2	NA	TGTGCCAGCGATGGGTCGAGGAAGCGGGGCGAATCCTACGAGCAGTACTTC	CASDGSRKRGESYEQYF
TRBV29-1	TRBJ1-2	NA	NA	TGCAGCGCTGCGGACAAGAAATATGGCTACACCTTC	CSAADKKYGYTF
TRBV10-3	TRBJ1-5	NA	NA	TGTGCCGCCCACGGGGACGGGAATCAGCCCCAGCATTTT	CAAHGDGNQPQHF
TRBV15	TRBJ1-1	NA	NA	TGTGCCACCAGCCGCCAGGGCACTGAAGCTTTCTTT	CATSRQGTEAFF
TRBV10-3	TRBJ2-5	NA	NA	TGTGCCATCAGTGCCAGGTCAGGAACAGGAGAAGAGACCCAGTACTTC	CAISARSGTGEETQYF
TRBV11-2	TRBJ2-3	TRBD2	NA	TGTGCCAGCAGCTTAGGGTATACTAGCGGGAGAGGGGATACGCAGTATTTT	CASSLGYTSGRGDTQYF
TRBV10-3	TRBJ2-7	NA	NA	TGTGCCATCAGTGACGGGGACATGAACTACGAGCAGTACTTC	CAISDGDMNYEQYF
TRBV10-3	TRBJ2-2	NA	few	TGTGCCATCACCGGACAGAACACCGGGGAGCTGTTTTTT	CAITGQNTGELFF
TRBV6-1	TRBJ1-2	TRBD1	NA	TGTGCCAGCAGGGCAGGGGGACAGGCCAACTATGGCTACACCTTC	CASRAGGQANYGYTF
TRBV14	TRBJ1-6	NA	once	TGTGCCAGCAGCCAAGATCAAGCCTATATTTCACCCCTCCACTTT	CASSQDQAYISPLHF
TRBV5-6	TRBJ2-1	NA	NA	TGTGCCAGCAGCTTGGGGGGACTGGGACCCAATGAGCAGTTCTTC	CASSLGGLGPNEQFF
TRBV7-9	TRBJ2-2	NA	NA	TGTGCCAGCAGCTTATCGGGGCCGTCCGGGGAGCTGTTTTTT	CASSLSGPSGELFF
TRBV13	TRBJ1-2	NA	NA	TGTGCCAGCAGATCCAGGGACGACTATGGCTACACCTTC	CASRSRDDYGYTF
TRBV7-8	TRBJ2-2	NA	NA	TGTGCCAGCAGCCCCTACGGGGGCACCGGGGAGCTGTTTTTT	CASSPYGGTGELFF
TRBV5-6	TRBJ1-2	NA	NA	TGTGCCAGCACCAACCTGGACAGAAACTATGGCTACACCTTC	CASTNLDRNYGYTF
TRBV7-3	TRBJ2-7	TRBD2	NA	TGTGCCAGCAGCGAGGGACTAGCGGGGTCCTACGAGCAGTACTTC	CASSEGLAGSYEQYF
TRBV28	TRBJ1-2	NA	NA	TGTGCCAGCAGTACCACAGGAGCTCGGACCTTC	CASSTTGARTF
TRBV28	TRBJ2-2	NA	NA	TGTGCCAGCAATCGATGGACCGGGGAGCTGTTTTTT	CASNRWTGELFF
TRBV25-1	TRBJ2-7	NA	NA	TGTGCCAGCAGTGAGGCCCTAGGACAGAGCTACGAGCAGTACTTC	CASSEALGQSYEQYF
TRBV5-1	TRBJ2-3	NA	NA	TGCGCCAGCAGCTTGGCCTTCGATACGCAGTATTTT	CASSLAFDTQYF
TRBV4-1	TRBJ2-4	NA	few	TGCGCCAGCAGCCCGCAGGAAGCTCTAGCCAAAAACATTCAGTACTTC	CASSPQEALAKNIQYF
TRBV5-1	TRBJ1-2	TRBD1	NA	TGCGCCAGCAGCTTGACGGGACAGGGTTTGTTTACGGATGGCTACACCTTC	CASSLTGQGLFTDGYTF
TRBV7-9	TRBJ2-1	NA	NA	TGTGCCAGCAGCTTAGGGACAGAGAACAACAATGAGCAGTTCTTC	CASSLGTENNNEQFF
TRBV7-9	TRBJ2-2	TRBD2	NA	TGTGCCAGCAGCTTAGCCCCGGGACTAGCGGGACTCGGGGAGCTGTTTTTT	CASSLAPGLAGLGELFF
TRBV18	TRBJ2-1	TRBD1	NA	TGTGCCAGCTCACTCGACAGGGGCTACAATGAGCAGTTCTTC	CASSLDRGYNEQFF
TRBV27	TRBJ2-7	TRBD1	few	TGTGCCAGCTCAAAGGACAGGGGTTATTCGATCTCCTACGAGCAGTACTTC	CASSKDRGYSISYEQYF